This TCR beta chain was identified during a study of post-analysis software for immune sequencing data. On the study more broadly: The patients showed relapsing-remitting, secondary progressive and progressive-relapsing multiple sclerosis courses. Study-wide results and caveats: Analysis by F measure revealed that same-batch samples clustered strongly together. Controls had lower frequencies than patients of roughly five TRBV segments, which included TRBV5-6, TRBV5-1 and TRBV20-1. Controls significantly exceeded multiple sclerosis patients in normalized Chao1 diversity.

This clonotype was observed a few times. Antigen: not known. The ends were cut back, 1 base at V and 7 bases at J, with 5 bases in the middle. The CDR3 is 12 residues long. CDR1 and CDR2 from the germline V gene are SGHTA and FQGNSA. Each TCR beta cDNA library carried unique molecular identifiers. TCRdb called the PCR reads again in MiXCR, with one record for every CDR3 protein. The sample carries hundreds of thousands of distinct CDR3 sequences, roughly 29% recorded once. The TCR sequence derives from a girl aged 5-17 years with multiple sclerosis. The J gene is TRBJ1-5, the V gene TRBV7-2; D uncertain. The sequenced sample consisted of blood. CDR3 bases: TGTGCCAGCAGCTTAGACGCCCAGCCCCAGCATTTT. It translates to CASSLDAQPQHF.